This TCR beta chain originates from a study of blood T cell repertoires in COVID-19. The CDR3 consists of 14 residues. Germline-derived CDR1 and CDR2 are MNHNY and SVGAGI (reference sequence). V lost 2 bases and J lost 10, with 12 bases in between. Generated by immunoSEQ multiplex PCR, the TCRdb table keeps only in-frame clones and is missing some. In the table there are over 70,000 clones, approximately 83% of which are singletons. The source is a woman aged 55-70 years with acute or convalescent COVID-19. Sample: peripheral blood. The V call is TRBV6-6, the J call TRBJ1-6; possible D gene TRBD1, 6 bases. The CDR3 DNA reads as TGTGCCAGCAGTTACCCTCGGACAGAGTCACCCCTCCACTTT. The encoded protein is CASSYPRTESPLHF.